This T cell receptor (beta chain) was profiled in a study of blood T cells in healthy people across ages. This CDR3 is 13 amino acids long. From germline, CDR1 is LGHNA and CDR2 YSLEER. Between the trimmed V and J ends, which lost 2 bases and 7 bases, there was a span of 9 bases. Total RNA extracted from each sample amounted to at least 6 micrograms. With respect to this clonotype: Its antigen remains unknown.

Findings and limits, study-wide: Aged donors had fewer naive CD4+ cells and lower diversity than long-lived donors. Nothing was known about donor CMV status, and this possibly confounded expanded clonotype changes.

The use of a sample-barcoded 5' primer and a J-beta primer mix characterized a second PCR of roughly 6 to 11 cycles. A 12-random-nucleotide template-switch adaptor tagged each cDNA molecule. Using its own MiXCR run on the 5' RACE reads, TCRdb lists one record per CDR3 protein. This sample has 1.5 million to 2 million distinct CDR3 sequences, with about 50% found just once. The clonotype originates from a woman aged 40-49 years in good health. The chain couples TRBV4-3 to TRBJ2-1; D is uncertain. The sample comprised blood. In DNA, the CDR3 is TGCGCCAGCAGCCAATTTAGTGTTAATGAGCAGTTCTTC. The encoded protein is CASSQFSVNEQFF.